A single sample is the source of the 14 T cell receptor beta chains below, sequenced in a study of blood T cell repertoires in COVID-19. The data were produced by immunoSEQ multiplex PCR, yet TCRdb's version contains in-frame clones alone and is incomplete. The sample includes 250,000 to 300,000 clones, about 86% seen only once; the top ten take about 4%. The sequenced sample consisted of peripheral blood. The receptor source for this set is a man aged 18 to 30 with active or convalescent COVID-19.

This chain's CDR3 is CASSLKDRGYEQYF. The CDR3 nucleotides are TGTGCCAGCAGTTTAAAGGACAGGGGCTACGAGCAGTACTTC. The V call is TRBV28, the J call TRBJ2-7; 9 bases are shared with TRBD1. The CDR3 totals 14 residues. The germline V gene encodes CDR1 MDHEN and CDR2 SYDVKM. The J segment lost 3 bases and the V segment lost 2 bases, leaving 2 bases of the junction unmatched.

The DNA of the CDR3 is TGTGCCAGCAGTGAAAGGACAGGGGGAATTAATGGCTACACCTTC. This gives the protein CASSERTGGINGYTF. This chain joins TRBV25-1 and TRBJ1-2; the match to TRBD1 covers 10 bases. This CDR3 is built from 15 residues. With 2 bases clipped from V and 6 bases from J, the junction kept 6 bases outside the gene matches. Germline-derived CDR1 and CDR2 are MGHDK and SYGVNS.

This clone appeared a single time. The rearrangement joins TRBV19 to TRBJ2-7, with D perhaps matching TRBD2 (6 bases). V was trimmed by 6 bases and J by 3 bases, leaving 18 bases between them. This CDR3 is built from 15 residues. Germline loops: CDR1 LNHDA, CDR2 SQIVND (reference sequence). The CDR3 DNA sequence: TGTGCCAGTAGCCCGGGGGAGGAGTTGGACTACGAGCAGTACTTC. This codes for CASSPGEELDYEQYF.

This CDR3 reads CASTHWGGGMGDQPQHF. The CDR3 DNA follows: TGTGCCAGCACCCATTGGGGAGGGGGGATGGGAGATCAGCCCCAGCATTTT. The chain recombines TRBV28 with TRBJ1-5, with D possibly TRBD1 on 6 matching bases. Germline CDR1 is MDHEN and CDR2 is SYDVKM. V shed 7 bases and J shed 5 bases, with 24 bases lying between them. This CDR3 is 17 amino acids long.

The chain combines TRBV9 with TRBJ1-4, with D tentatively TRBD1 (6 bases). CDR3 size: 17 residues. The germline V and J ends were trimmed by 3 bases and 4 bases, with 19 bases remaining between them. Germline loops: CDR1 SGDLS, CDR2 YYNGEE. CDR3: CASSATPRGGGNEKLFF. The CDR3 DNA follows: TGTGCCAGCAGCGCTACCCCCAGGGGAGGGGGTAATGAAAAACTGTTTTTT.

This clone appeared a single time. The chain employs TRBV18 and TRBJ1-4; TRBD1 matches at 9 bases. The CDR3 is 17 residues long. The ends lost 2 bases at V and 2 bases at J; junction bases unmatched: 6. Germline assignment: CDR1 KGHSH and CDR2 LQKENI. Written as DNA, the CDR3 is TGTGCCAGCTCACCAGGGACAGGGACAAGTACTAATGAAAAACTGTTTTTT. It translates to CASSPGTGTSTNEKLFF.

The chain combines TRBV11-3 with TRBJ1-1; 8 bases are shared with TRBD1. CDR3 size: 13 residues. Trimming cost V 3 bases and J 6 bases; bases outside gene matches: 3. Germline assignment: CDR1 SGHNT and CDR2 YENEEA. CDR3: CASSFNRGAEAFF. CDR3 nucleotides: TGTGCCAGCAGCTTTAACAGGGGGGCTGAAGCTTTCTTT. The complete variable domain, with remaining parts taken from reference TRBV11-3 and TRBJ1-1, reads EAGVVQSPRYKIIEKKQPVAFWCNPISGHNTLYWYLQNLGQGPELLIRYENEEAVDDSQLPKDRFSAERLKGVDSTLKIQPAELGDSAVYLCASSFNRGAEAFFGQGTRLTVV.

The chain couples TRBV6-1 to TRBJ1-5; D is uncertain. V gave up 2 bases and J gave up 7 bases, with 9 bases separating them. CDR1 MNHNS and CDR2 SASEGT come from the germline V gene. The length of the CDR3 is 13 residues. The CDR3 region is CASSEISGQPQHF. The CDR3 DNA sequence: TGTGCCAGCAGTGAAATTAGCGGACAGCCCCAGCATTTT.

This clone was observed a single time. The chain is built from TRBV19 and TRBJ2-2; 8 bases are shared with TRBD2. Unmatched junction bases numbered 2, after V lost 7 bases and J lost 1 base. Germline assignment: CDR1 LNHDA and CDR2 SQIVND (reference sequence). This CDR3 has 14 amino acids. This CDR3 is CASMGLVNTGELFF. The CDR3 coding sequence is TGTGCCAGTATGGGACTAGTGAACACCGGGGAGCTGTTTTTT.

The V call is TRBV5-1, the J call TRBJ2-2, with a weak D call TRBD1 (6 bases). V shed 10 bases and J shed 2 bases, with 15 bases lying between them. Germline lookup yields CDR1 SGHRS and CDR2 YFSETQ. The CDR3 extends over 14 amino acids. The CDR3 nucleotides are TGCGCCGGAAGGGACAAAATTAACACCGGGGAGCTGTTTTTT. This sequence encodes CAGRDKINTGELFF. The variable domain in full, with the rest retrieved from reference TRBV5-1 and TRBJ2-2, is KAGVTQTPRYLIKTRGQQVTLSCSPISGHRSVSWYQQTPGQGLQFLFEYFSETQRNKGNFPGRFSGRQFSNSRSEMNVSTLELGDSALYLCAGRDKINTGELFFGEGSRLTVL.

This clone has only one observation. CDR3 residues: CASSLAETYEQYF. CDR3 DNA sequence: TGCGCCAGCAGTTTAGCGGAGACCTACGAGCAGTACTTC. This sequence joins TRBV23-1 and TRBJ2-7; perhaps TRBD2 as D (6 bases). TRBV23-1 has ORF status, its function being uncertain. Between the trimmed V and J ends, which lost 5 bases and 2 bases, there was a span of 10 bases. The CDR3 is 13 residues long.

The gene calls are TRBV5-1 and TRBJ2-3; a weak D match, TRBD1 (6 bases). Trimming left V 1 base short and J 2 bases short, with 14 bases between. Germline CDR1 reads SGHRS; CDR2 reads YFSETQ. This CDR3 is built from 16 residues. The CDR3, as DNA: TGCGCCAGCAGCTTGTCCCCCAACAGGGACACAGATACGCAGTATTTT. As protein: CASSLSPNRDTDTQYF.

This clone came up a few times. The chain couples TRBV6-5 to TRBJ1-2; D not certain. V was trimmed by 0 bases and J by 4 bases, leaving 9 bases between them. The germline V gene has CDR1 MNHEY and CDR2 SVGAGI. This CDR3 comprises 14 residues. Here the CDR3 reads CASSYSVPGYGYTF. In DNA form, the CDR3 reads TGTGCCAGCAGTTACTCCGTCCCAGGCTATGGCTACACCTTC.

V and J are TRBV10-3 and TRBJ1-1, with a tentative D call TRBD1 (6 bases). Per the germline V gene, CDR1 is ENHRY and CDR2 is SYGVKD. The length of the CDR3 is 14 residues. V was clipped by 2 bases and J by 3 bases, with 10 bases between them. The CDR3 is CAISENKGDTEAFF. CDR3 sequence (DNA): TGTGCCATCAGTGAGAATAAGGGGGACACTGAAGCTTTCTTT.